The clone carrying this TCR beta chain was found once. This specimen belongs to a study of blood T cell repertoires in COVID-19. Study-level background: From the United States, Italy and Spain came samples of acute and convalescent COVID-19. T cells, B-cell-depleted T cells, or PBMCs provided the cDNA or gDNA that served as material.

Germline loops: CDR1 SGHRS, CDR2 YFSETQ. The V end was cut by 4 bases, the J end by 1 base, with 9 bases between. The CDR3 loop spans 13 amino acids. In the study's own analysis: How many nucleated cells were present was estimated from reference gene primer amplification. Sequencing was performed with immunoSEQ multiplex PCR; in TCRdb, only in-frame clones are kept and a portion is missing. The V and J calls and clone size were taken over from that table, and D and trimming were inferred from the DNA. Among around 250,000 clones listed, more than 80% were seen once. What was sequenced was peripheral blood. The sequence was obtained from a woman between 25 and 40 years old with active or convalescent COVID-19. V is TRBV5-1 and J is TRBJ2-7; tentative D call: TRBD1 (6 bases). The CDR3 region is CASSPQGSYEQYF. The CDR3 region has the DNA TGCGCCAGCAGCCCCCAGGGGTCCTACGAGCAGTACTTC.